This T cell receptor beta chain derives from a study of blood T cell repertoires in COVID-19. Overall study: From T cells, B-cell-depleted T cells, or PBMCs came the material, which was cDNA or gDNA.

The CDR3 is 15 residues long. The V end was cut by 9 bases, the J end by 1 base, with 18 bases between. Per the germline V gene, CDR1 is ENHRY and CDR2 is SYGVKD. In the authors' methods: Reference gene primer amplification gave estimated nucleated cell counts. The table came from immunoSEQ multiplex PCR; TCRdb's copy has only in-frame clones and leaves some out. V and J calls plus clone size are reproduced from that table; the DNA served to infer D and trimming. The sample yields 250,000 to 300,000 clones, over 80% seen once. The chain joins TRBV10-3 to TRBJ1-1; TRBD1 is a possible D gene (5 bases). This TCR was sampled from a man in his fifties or sixties who had recovered from COVID-19. The sequencing input was peripheral blood. The CDR3 coding sequence is TGTGCCATAAAAAATCTAAGGGACTCGAACACTGAAGCTTTCTTT. The encoded protein is CAIKNLRDSNTEAFF.